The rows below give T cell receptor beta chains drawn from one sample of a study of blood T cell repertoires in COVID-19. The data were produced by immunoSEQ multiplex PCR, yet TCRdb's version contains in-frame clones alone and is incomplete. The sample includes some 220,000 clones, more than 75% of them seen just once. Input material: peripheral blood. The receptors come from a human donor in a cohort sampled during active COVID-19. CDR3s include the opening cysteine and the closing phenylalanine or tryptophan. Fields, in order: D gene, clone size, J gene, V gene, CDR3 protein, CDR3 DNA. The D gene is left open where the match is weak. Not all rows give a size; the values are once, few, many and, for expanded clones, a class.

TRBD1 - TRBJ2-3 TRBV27 CASSLGQGQGDTQYF TGTGCCAGCAGTTTGGGACAGGGGCAAGGAGATACGCAGTATTTT
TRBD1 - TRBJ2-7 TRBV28 CASSSPTGNSYEQYF TGTGCCAGCAGTTCCCCGACAGGGAACTCCTACGAGCAGTACTTC
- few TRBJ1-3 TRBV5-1 CASSPQGSGNTIYF TGCGCCAGCAGCCCCCAGGGCTCTGGAAACACCATATATTTT
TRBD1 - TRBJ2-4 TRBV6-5 CASSSERGQGVNIQYF TGTGCCAGCAGTTCCGAACGGGGTCAGGGGGTGAACATTCAGTACTTC
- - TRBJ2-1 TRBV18 CASSPRDLSSYNEQFF TGTGCCAGCTCACCACGGGACTTGAGCTCCTACAATGAGCAGTTCTTC
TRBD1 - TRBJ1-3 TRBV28 CASSRRGPDSGNTIYF TGTGCCAGCAGCCGGAGGGGGCCCGACTCTGGAAACACCATATATTTT
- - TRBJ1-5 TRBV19 CASRRDSNQPQHF TGTGCCAGTAGGAGGGATAGCAATCAGCCCCAGCATTTT
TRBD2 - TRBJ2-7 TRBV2 CASRGGGSTGEQYF TGTGCCAGCAGGGGGGGAGGGTCTACGGGCGAGCAGTACTTC
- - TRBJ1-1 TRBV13 CASSLGAGRRGTEAFF TGTGCCAGCAGCTTAGGCGCGGGCAGGCGGGGCACTGAAGCTTTCTTT
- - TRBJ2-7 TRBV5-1 CASSPVDSSASYEQYF TGCGCCAGCAGCCCTGTGGACAGCTCAGCCTCCTACGAGCAGTACTTC
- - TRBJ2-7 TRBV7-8 CASSLLTGQEQYF TGTGCCAGCAGCTTACTTACAGGGCAGGAGCAGTACTTC
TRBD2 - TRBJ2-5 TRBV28 CASSLAPMGRVKTQYF TGTGCCAGCAGTTTAGCCCCGATGGGGAGGGTAAAGACCCAGTACTTC
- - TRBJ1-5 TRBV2 CASSLSGVSNQPQHF TGTGCCAGCAGCTTATCAGGGGTAAGCAATCAGCCCCAGCATTTT
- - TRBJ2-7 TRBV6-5 CASSPHPRSLYEQYF TGTGCCAGCAGTCCCCACCCACGGTCCCTCTACGAGCAGTACTTC
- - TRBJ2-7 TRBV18 CASSPRRSDEQYF TGTGCCAGCTCACCCCGCAGGTCCGACGAGCAGTACTTC
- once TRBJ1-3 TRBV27 CASSSQGSGNTIYF TGTGCCAGCAGTTCGCAGGGAAGCGGAAACACCATATATTTT
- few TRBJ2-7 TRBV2 CASSSLYEQYF TGTGCCAGCAGCTCACTATACGAGCAGTACTTC
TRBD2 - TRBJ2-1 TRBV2 CASSERVAGGLNEQFF TGTGCCAGCAGTGAAAGGGTAGCGGGGGGGCTCAATGAGCAGTTCTTC
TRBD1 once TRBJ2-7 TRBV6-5 CASRSRDSPYEQYF TGTGCCAGCAGATCCCGGGACAGCCCCTACGAGCAGTACTTC
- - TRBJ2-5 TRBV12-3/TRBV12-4 CASSWASRETQYF TGTGCCAGCAGTTGGGCCAGCCGAGAGACCCAGTACTTC
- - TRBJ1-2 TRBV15 CATSRVATNYGYTF TGTGCCACCAGCAGAGTAGCAACTAACTATGGCTACACCTTC
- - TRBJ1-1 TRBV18 CASSPSPGENTEAFF TGTGCCAGCTCACCCAGTCCGGGGGAGAACACTGAAGCTTTCTTT
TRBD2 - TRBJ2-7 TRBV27 CASSFRGGYENF TGTGCCAGCAGTTTCCGGGGGGGTTACGAGAACTTC
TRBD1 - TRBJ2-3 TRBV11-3 CASSLGYRGADTQYF TGTGCCAGCAGCTTAGGATACAGGGGCGCAGATACGCAGTATTTT
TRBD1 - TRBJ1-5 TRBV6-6 CASSPQGNQPQHF TGTGCCAGCAGTCCACAGGGGAATCAGCCCCAGCATTTT
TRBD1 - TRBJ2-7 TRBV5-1 CASSLDSGQAKIEQYF TGCGCCAGCAGCTTGGACTCGGGACAGGCAAAAATCGAGCAGTACTTC
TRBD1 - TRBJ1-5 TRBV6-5 CASRERQGLDQPQHF TGTGCCAGCAGAGAGAGACAGGGCTTAGATCAGCCCCAGCATTTT